This section outlines one TCR beta chain sequence together with its context. What it recognizes is unknown. V lost 5 bases to trimming and J lost 5 bases; unmatched junction nucleotides: 10. Germline V CDR1 and CDR2: PRHDT, FYEKMQ (reference sequence). The CDR3 is 15 residues long. The source of the sample is a study of shared clonotypes between healthy human individuals. In replicate PCRs of sorted subsets, 150 to 200 ng DNA, approximately 28,000 T cell genomes, was used. Clones were sequenced by immunoSEQ multiplex PCR, and TCRdb holds only the in-frame ones, with some missing. This sample has hundreds of thousands of clones, with about 96% found just once. Study-wide results and limits: About 5% of naive CD4 clonotypes were shared across several donors.

Naive CD8 cells, CD45RO-negative and positively selected for CCR7, excluded terminally differentiated effector memory CD45RA+ cells. V is TRBV13 and J is TRBJ1-2; 8 bases align to TRBD1. The sample taken for sequencing was naive CD8+ T cells sorted from blood. The source of this sequence is a woman aged 25 to 45 in good health. The CDR3 loop is CASSKEGQGEYGYTF. The CDR3 DNA sequence: TGTGCCAGCAGCAAAGAAGGACAGGGCGAATATGGCTACACCTTC.